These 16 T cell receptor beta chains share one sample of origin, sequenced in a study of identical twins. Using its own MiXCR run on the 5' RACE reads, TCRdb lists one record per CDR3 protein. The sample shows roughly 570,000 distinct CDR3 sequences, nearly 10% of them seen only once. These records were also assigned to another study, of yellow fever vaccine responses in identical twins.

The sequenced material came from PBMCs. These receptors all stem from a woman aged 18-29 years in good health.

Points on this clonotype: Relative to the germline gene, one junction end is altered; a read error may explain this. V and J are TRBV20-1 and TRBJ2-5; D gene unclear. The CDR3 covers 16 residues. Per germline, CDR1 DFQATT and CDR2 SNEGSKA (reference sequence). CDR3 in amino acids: CSAPPVKGNLQVTQYF. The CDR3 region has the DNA TGCAGTGCCCCCCCTGTAAAAGGGAACCTCCAAGTGACCCAGTACTTC.

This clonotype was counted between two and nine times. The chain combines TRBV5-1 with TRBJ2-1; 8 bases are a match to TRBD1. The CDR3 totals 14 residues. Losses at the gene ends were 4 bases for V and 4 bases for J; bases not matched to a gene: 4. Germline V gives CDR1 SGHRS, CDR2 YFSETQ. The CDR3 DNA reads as TGCGCCAGCAGCGGGGACAGGAGTTACAATGAGCAGTTCTTC. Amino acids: CASSGDRSYNEQFF.

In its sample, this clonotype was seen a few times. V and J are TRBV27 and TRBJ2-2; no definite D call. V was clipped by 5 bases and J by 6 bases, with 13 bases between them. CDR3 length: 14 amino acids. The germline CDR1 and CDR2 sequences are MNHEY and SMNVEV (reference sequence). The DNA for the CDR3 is TGTGCCAGCAGTCCCTCGTCGATCTCCGGGGAGCTGTTTTTT. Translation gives CASSPSSISGELFF.

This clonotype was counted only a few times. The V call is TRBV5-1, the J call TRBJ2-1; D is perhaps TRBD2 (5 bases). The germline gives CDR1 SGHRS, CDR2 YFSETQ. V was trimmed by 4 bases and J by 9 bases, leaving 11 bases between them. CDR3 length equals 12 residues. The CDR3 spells CASSAPAGEQFF. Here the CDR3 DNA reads TGCGCCAGCAGCGCCCCCGCGGGTGAGCAGTTCTTC.

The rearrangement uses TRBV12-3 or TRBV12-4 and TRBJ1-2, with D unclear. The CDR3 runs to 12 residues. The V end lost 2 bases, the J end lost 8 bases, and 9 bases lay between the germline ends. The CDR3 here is CASSLPGRGYTF. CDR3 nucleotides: TGTGCCAGCAGTTTACCCGGGAGGGGCTACACCTTC.

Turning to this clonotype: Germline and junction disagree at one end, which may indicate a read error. The CDR3 DNA reads as TGCGCGTCGCGTGGAGGAGAGGTACAGACCCAGTACTTC. This gives the protein CASRGGEVQTQYF. The rearrangement links TRBV5-4 to TRBJ2-5; tentative D call: TRBD2 (5 bases). Looked up from germline, CDR1 is SGHNT and CDR2 is YYREEE (reference sequence). The CDR3 covers 13 residues. The full variable domain, in which reference TRBV5-4 and TRBJ2-5 provide the parts outside the CDR3, is ETGVTQSPTHLIKTRGQQVTLRCSSQSGHNTVSWYQQALGQGPQFIFQYYREEENGRGNFPPRFSGLQFPNYSSELNVNALELDDSALYLCASRGGEVQTQYFGPGTRLLVL.

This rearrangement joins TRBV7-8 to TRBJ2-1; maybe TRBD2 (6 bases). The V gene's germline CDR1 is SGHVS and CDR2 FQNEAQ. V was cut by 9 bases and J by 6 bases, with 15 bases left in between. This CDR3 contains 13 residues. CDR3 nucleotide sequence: TGTGCCAGTCTAGCGCCACCTTTCAATGAGCAGTTCTTC. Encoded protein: CASLAPPFNEQFF.

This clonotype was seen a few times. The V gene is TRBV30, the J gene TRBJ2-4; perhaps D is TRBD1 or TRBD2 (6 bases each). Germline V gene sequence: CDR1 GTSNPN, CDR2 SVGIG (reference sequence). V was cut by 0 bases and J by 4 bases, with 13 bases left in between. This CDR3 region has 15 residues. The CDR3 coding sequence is TGTGCCTGGAGTGTAGGGAGGACAGTAAAAAACATTCAGTACTTC. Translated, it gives CAWSVGRTVKNIQYF.

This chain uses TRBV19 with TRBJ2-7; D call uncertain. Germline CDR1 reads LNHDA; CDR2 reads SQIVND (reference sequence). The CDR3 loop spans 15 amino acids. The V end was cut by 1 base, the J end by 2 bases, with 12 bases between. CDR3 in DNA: TGTGCCAGTAGTATAGGGGAATTTGAGACCTACGAGCAGTACTTC. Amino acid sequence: CASSIGEFETYEQYF.

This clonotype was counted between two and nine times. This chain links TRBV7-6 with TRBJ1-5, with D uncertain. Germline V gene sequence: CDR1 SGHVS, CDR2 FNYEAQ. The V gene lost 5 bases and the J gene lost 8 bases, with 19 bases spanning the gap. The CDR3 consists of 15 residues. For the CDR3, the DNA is TGTGCCAGCAGCAACTCGACTGCCTCCAGAGAGCCCCAGCATTTT. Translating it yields CASSNSTASREPQHF.

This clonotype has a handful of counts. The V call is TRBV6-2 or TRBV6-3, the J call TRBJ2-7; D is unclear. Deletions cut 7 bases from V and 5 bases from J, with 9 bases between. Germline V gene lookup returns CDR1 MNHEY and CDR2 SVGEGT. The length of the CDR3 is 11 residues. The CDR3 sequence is CASTLGHEQYF. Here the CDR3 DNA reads TGTGCCAGCACCTTGGGTCACGAGCAGTACTTC.

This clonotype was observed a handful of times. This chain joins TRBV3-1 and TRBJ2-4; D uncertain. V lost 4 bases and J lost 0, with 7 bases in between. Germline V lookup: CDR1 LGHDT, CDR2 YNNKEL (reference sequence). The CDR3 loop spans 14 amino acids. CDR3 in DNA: TGTGCCAGCAGCCCTTCGGTAGCCAAAAACATTCAGTACTTC. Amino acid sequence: CASSPSVAKNIQYF.

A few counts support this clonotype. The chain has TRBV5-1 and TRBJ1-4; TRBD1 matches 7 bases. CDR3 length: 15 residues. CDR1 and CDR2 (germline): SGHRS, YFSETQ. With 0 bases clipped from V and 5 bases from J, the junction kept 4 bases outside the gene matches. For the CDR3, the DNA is TGCGCCAGCAGCTTGGGGGGACAGCGCAATGAAAAACTGTTTTTT. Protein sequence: CASSLGGQRNEKLFF.

The CDR3 region has the DNA TGTGCCAGCAGCCTCCCGGGAGGCACCACGCAGTATTTT. Translation gives CASSLPGGTTQYF. V usage is TRBV7-2 and J usage is TRBJ2-3, with 7 nucleotides matching TRBD2. The CDR3 sequence is 13 residues long. The V and J ends lost 5 bases and 9 bases, in that order; junction bases with no gene match: 8. The germline V gene encodes CDR1 SGHTA and CDR2 FQGNSA.

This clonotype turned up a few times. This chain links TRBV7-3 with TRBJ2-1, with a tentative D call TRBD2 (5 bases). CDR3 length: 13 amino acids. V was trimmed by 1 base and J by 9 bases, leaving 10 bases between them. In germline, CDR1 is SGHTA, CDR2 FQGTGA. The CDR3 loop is CASSLIFEGEQFF. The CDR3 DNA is TGTGCCAGCAGCTTAATCTTTGAGGGTGAGCAGTTCTTC.

The CDR3, as DNA: TGTGCCAGCAGCCCTGACAGGGGGCGGAACGGGGAGCTGTTTTTT. It codes for CASSPDRGRNGELFF. The J gene is TRBJ2-2, the V gene TRBV28, with 10 bases lining up with TRBD1. The V segment lost 6 bases and the J segment 7 bases; nucleotides outside the gene matches: 8. The CDR3 sequence is 15 residues long. CDR1 MDHEN and CDR2 SYDVKM come from the germline V gene.